The 8 T cell receptor beta chains presented below share a single source sample, sequenced in a study of PD-1 blockade in mismatch repair-deficient tumors. Some clones are missing from TCRdb's copy, which holds only in-frame ones; the method was immunoSEQ multiplex PCR. The table records approximately 100,000 clones, approximately 83% of them present only once. The sample here was peripheral blood, taken approximately 35 weeks after starting pembrolizumab. All receptors derive from an adult with mismatch repair-deficient cancer.

This chain uses TRBV28 with TRBJ1-2, with D uncertain. V was cut by 4 bases and J by 7 bases, with 7 bases left in between. This CDR3 region has 11 residues. Germline-derived CDR1 and CDR2 are MDHEN and SYDVKM. The CDR3 region is CASSSEPGYTF. The DNA for the CDR3 is TGTGCCAGCAGTTCGGAACCTGGCTACACCTTC.

This chain connects TRBV5-1 to TRBJ1-1; D is possibly TRBD1 (6 bases). The V end was cut by 5 bases, the J end by 3 bases, with 11 bases between. Germline loops: CDR1 SGHRS, CDR2 YFSETQ. The CDR3 runs to 13 residues. The CDR3 protein is CASRFRQDTEAFF. As DNA, the CDR3 is TGCGCCAGCAGGTTTAGACAGGACACTGAAGCTTTCTTT.

V usage is TRBV29-1 and J usage is TRBJ1-1; maybe TRBD1 (5 bases). Germline V lookup: CDR1 SQVTM, CDR2 ANQGSEA. This CDR3 has 13 amino acids. V lost 6 bases and J lost 7, with 18 bases in between. The CDR3 DNA sequence: TGCAGCGTCGCCGCTTTGGGGGTTAGTGAAGCTTTCTTT. It translates to CSVAALGVSEAFF.

The J gene is TRBJ2-1, the V gene TRBV7-6; D uncertain. Germline CDR1 reads SGHVS; CDR2 reads FNYEAQ. This CDR3 is 16 amino acids long. V was clipped by 3 bases and J by 7 bases, with 19 bases between them. The CDR3 loop reads CASSFLTGQNPNEQFF. In nucleotides, the CDR3 is TGTGCCAGCAGCTTCTTAACGGGCCAGAATCCGAATGAGCAGTTCTTC.

The chain recombines TRBV10-3 with TRBJ2-3, with TRBD2 matching 7 bases. The CDR3 extends over 13 amino acids. Germline loops: CDR1 ENHRY, CDR2 SYGVKD. J was trimmed by 1 base and V by 8 bases; bases with no gene match: 3. For the CDR3, the DNA is TGTGCCATCTTGGCGGGAGGCACAGATACGCAGTATTTT. Protein: CAILAGGTDTQYF.

The chain carries TRBV5-5 and TRBJ2-7, with a weak D call TRBD1 (6 bases). Germline values: CDR1 SGHKS, CDR2 YYEKEE (reference sequence). V dropped 4 bases and J dropped 4 bases, with 9 bases sitting between them. There are 12 residues in the CDR3. CDR3 loop: CASSPQGYEQYF. CDR3 sequence (DNA): TGTGCCAGCAGCCCCCAGGGGTACGAGCAGTACTTC.

The chain employs TRBV2 and TRBJ1-5; D may be TRBD1 (6 bases). In germline, CDR1 is SNHLY, CDR2 FYNNEI. Trimming removed 6 bases from V and 4 bases from J, with 13 bases in between. This CDR3 comprises 14 residues. The CDR3: CASREQGSNQPQHF. The CDR3 DNA reads as TGTGCCAGCAGGGAACAGGGCTCTAATCAGCCCCAGCATTTT.

CDR3 nucleotides: TGTGCCAGCAGCCTCGGGACAGGGGTACGAGGCACTGAAGCTTTCTTT. It yields the protein CASSLGTGVRGTEAFF. The rearrangement links TRBV6-6 to TRBJ1-1; 10 bases match TRBD1. Trimming at V came to 6 bases and at J to 4 bases, leaving 11 bases not matched to a gene. Germline assignment: CDR1 MNHNY and CDR2 SVGAGI (reference sequence). CDR3 length: 16 residues.